Each of the 22 T cell receptor beta chains below was sequenced from the same sample in a study of blood T cell repertoires in COVID-19. TCRdb's table, derived via immunoSEQ multiplex PCR, lists solely in-frame clones and lacks some. The table has hundreds of thousands of clones, around nine tenths seen once; the top ten hold about 1.5%. Source material: PBMCs or T cells enriched from blood (not recorded which). These receptors were obtained from a woman in her forties or fifties who had recovered from COVID-19.

The chain carries TRBV5-1 and TRBJ1-6; 10 positions agree with TRBD1. From germline, CDR1 is SGHRS and CDR2 YFSETQ. The J segment lost 7 bases and the V segment lost 5 bases, leaving 9 bases of the junction unmatched. This CDR3 is 16 amino acids long. Written as DNA, the CDR3 is TGCGCCAGCAGAGTAAGACAGGGGGCGCAGAATTCACCCCTCCACTTT. Protein product: CASRVRQGAQNSPLHF.

The CDR3 reads CASRIGLGGTDTQYF. The DNA for the CDR3 is TGTGCCAGCAGAATTGGACTAGGTGGCACAGATACGCAGTATTTT. This chain connects TRBV6-5 to TRBJ2-3, with TRBD2 matching over 7 bases. V lost 6 bases and J lost 1; bases outside the gene matches: 7. The CDR3 is 15 amino acids. Germline lookup yields CDR1 MNHEY and CDR2 SVGAGI.

This clone was counted once. This chain uses TRBV2 with TRBJ2-7; 7 bases fit TRBD2. Germline V gives CDR1 SNHLY, CDR2 FYNNEI. V shed 5 bases, J shed 0 bases, and the junction held 7 bases outside the gene matches. The CDR3 length is 15 residues. The CDR3 here is CASSRSGLSSYEQYF. CDR3 DNA: TGTGCCAGCAGTAGATCGGGACTAAGCTCCTACGAGCAGTACTTC.

This chain connects TRBV28 to TRBJ1-6, with 7 nucleotides matching TRBD1. CDR3 length equals 13 residues. Per germline, CDR1 MDHEN and CDR2 SYDVKM. V dropped 3 bases and J dropped 14; count of bases not matched to a gene: 7. The DNA of the CDR3 is TGTGCCAGCAGTTTTCAGGGGGTTGGTTCCCTCCACTTT. Amino acids: CASSFQGVGSLHF. Together with reference TRBV28 and TRBJ1-6, the CDR3 gives the full variable domain: DVKVTQSSRYLVKRTGEKVFLECVQDMDHENMFWYRQDPGLGLRLIYFSYDVKMKEKGDIPEGYSVSREKKERFSLILESASTNQTSMYLCASSFQGVGSLHFGNGTRLTVT.

V and J are TRBV28 and TRBJ2-6, with a possible D match to TRBD1 (6 bases). Germline V lookup: CDR1 MDHEN, CDR2 SYDVKM. V lost 6 bases, J lost 0 bases, and 15 bases lay in between. There are 17 residues in the CDR3. The CDR3 loop is CASSSLTGTSGANVLTF. CDR3 nucleotide sequence: TGTGCCAGCAGCTCCCTGACAGGTACCTCTGGGGCCAACGTCCTGACTTTC.

The chain employs TRBV7-9 and TRBJ2-7; tentatively, D is TRBD2 (5 bases). This CDR3 region has 16 residues. V shed 4 bases and J shed 1 base, with 17 bases lying between them. CDR1 is SEHNR and CDR2 is FQNEAQ in the germline V gene (reference sequence). CDR3 sequence reads: CASSSTMAGPSYEQYF. CDR3 sequence (DNA): TGTGCCAGCAGCTCCACTATGGCGGGCCCATCCTACGAGCAGTACTTC.

The count of this clone is one. The chain is built from TRBV14 and TRBJ2-1; D is unclear. Germline V gene data show CDR1 as SGHDN and CDR2 as FVKESK. This CDR3 comprises 11 residues. The ends were cut back, 8 bases at V and 7 bases at J, with 9 bases in the middle. CDR3 loop: CASARANEQFF. The CDR3, as DNA: TGTGCCAGCGCCCGCGCAAATGAGCAGTTCTTC. The full variable domain, its missing parts supplied by reference TRBV14 and TRBJ2-1, is EAGVTQFPSHSVIEKGQTVTLRCDPISGHDNLYWYRRVMGKEIKFLLHFVKESKQDESGMPNNRFLAERTGGTYSTLKVQPAELEDSGVYFCASARANEQFFGPGTRLTVL.

The chain is built from TRBV28 and TRBJ2-3, with a tentative D call TRBD2 (6 bases). Trimming cost V 6 bases and J 3 bases, with 19 bases left between them. Germline loops: CDR1 MDHEN, CDR2 SYDVKM. The CDR3 runs to 16 residues. CDR3 sequence: CASSLSGMSATDTQYF. The CDR3 region has the DNA TGTGCCAGCAGCCTTAGCGGAATGAGCGCGACAGATACGCAGTATTTT.

The chain combines TRBV10-3 with TRBJ2-1, with 8 bases aligning to TRBD2. With 11 bases clipped from V and 6 bases from J, the junction kept 18 bases outside the gene matches. The CDR3 loop spans 16 amino acids. The germline gives CDR1 ENHRY, CDR2 SYGVKD. CDR3 DNA sequence: TGTGCCTCCCGGGAGGGGAGGAAGCAGGGGATCAATGAGCAGTTCTTC. Its protein product is CASREGRKQGINEQFF.

The CDR3 region is CASSPYIGTGPTDTQYF. CDR3 DNA: TGTGCCAGCAGTCCATATATTGGGACAGGGCCTACAGATACGCAGTATTTT. The rearrangement uses TRBV27 and TRBJ2-3, with 9 nucleotides matching TRBD1. V shed 5 bases and J 3 bases; nucleotides not matched to a gene: 12. Germline CDR1 reads MNHEY; CDR2 reads SMNVEV (reference sequence). The CDR3 covers 17 residues.

The CDR3 here is CASSIDGNRGQTQYF. CDR3 DNA: TGTGCCAGTAGTATAGATGGAAACAGGGGGCAGACCCAGTACTTC. V and J are TRBV19 and TRBJ2-5; TRBD1 aligns across 9 bases. V trimming: 0 bases; J trimming: 6 bases; junction bases outside the gene matches: 5. Germline V gene lookup returns CDR1 LNHDA and CDR2 SQIVND (reference sequence). CDR3 size: 15 residues.

This clone was found once. This chain uses TRBV5-6 with TRBJ2-7; 9 bases align to TRBD1. CDR3 length: 15 amino acids. The V and J ends lost 5 bases and 3 bases, in that order; junction bases with no gene match: 9. Germline loops: CDR1 SGHDT, CDR2 YYEEEE. CDR3 in DNA: TGTGCCAGCAGTGGGCGGACAGGGGAAGGCTACGAGCAGTACTTC. Translating gives CASSGRTGEGYEQYF.

This clone was observed a single time. The rearrangement links TRBV7-9 to TRBJ1-1; 11 bases are a match to TRBD1. The CDR3 sequence is 16 residues long. Unmatched junction bases numbered 5, after V lost 5 bases and J lost 0 bases. The germline V gene has CDR1 SEHNR and CDR2 FQNEAQ (reference sequence). CDR3 protein: CASSARTGGLNTEAFF. CDR3 coding DNA: TGTGCCAGCAGCGCCCGGACAGGGGGCTTGAACACTGAAGCTTTCTTT.

This clone was picked up one time. CDR3 DNA: TGTGCCAGCAGTCAACGAGTAGCGGGCCCCTCTGGGGCCAACGTCCTGACTTTC. Encoded protein: CASSQRVAGPSGANVLTF. The chain carries TRBV6-6 and TRBJ2-6, with 7 bases identical to TRBD2. The CDR3 is 18 amino acids. CDR1 and CDR2 (germline): MNHNY, SVGAGI (reference sequence). With 5 bases clipped from V and 0 bases from J, the junction kept 10 bases outside the gene matches.

This chain joins TRBV11-3 and TRBJ2-1, with a tentative D call TRBD2 (6 bases). V lost 3 bases to trimming and J lost 2 bases, with 11 bases between them. Germline V gene data show CDR1 as SGHNT and CDR2 as YENEEA. The CDR3 length is 15 residues. CDR3 amino acids: CASSLVSGAYNEQFF. The CDR3 DNA follows: TGTGCCAGCAGCTTGGTTAGCGGTGCCTACAATGAGCAGTTCTTC.

The genes are TRBV27 and TRBJ2-7; 7 nucleotides agree with TRBD1. V gave up 4 bases and J gave up 12 bases; unmatched junction bases: 15. The germline V gene encodes CDR1 MNHEY and CDR2 SMNVEV (reference sequence). This CDR3 region has 14 residues. The CDR3 loop reads CASSSRDRPRFPYF. DNA for the CDR3: TGTGCCAGCAGTTCCCGGGACAGACCCCGTTTTCCGTACTTC.

The chain employs TRBV19 and TRBJ1-2, with TRBD1 identical over 8 bases. V was pared by 6 bases and J by 7 bases, with 10 bases of the junction left unmatched. This CDR3 comprises 14 residues. CDR1 and CDR2 from the germline V gene are LNHDA and SQIVND (reference sequence). The CDR3 nucleotides read TGTGCCAGTAGACCACCGGGACAGGTGACTGGCTACACCTTC. Translation gives CASRPPGQVTGYTF.

The chain employs TRBV7-8 and TRBJ1-4; 10 positions agree with TRBD1. The CDR3 is 14 residues long. The V and J ends lost 4 bases and 8 bases, in that order; junction bases with no gene match: 4. Germline lookup yields CDR1 SGHVS and CDR2 FQNEAQ. DNA for the CDR3: TGTGCCAGCAGCTACGACAGGGGGCTCGAAAAACTGTTTTTT. This sequence encodes CASSYDRGLEKLFF.

The chain uses TRBV9 and TRBJ2-3; 7 bases align to TRBD2. The V gene's germline CDR1 is SGDLS and CDR2 YYNGEE. The CDR3 length is 17 residues. The junction had 11 bases not matched to a gene; V was cut back by 0 bases and J by 4 bases. CDR3 in amino acids: CASSVGTGLDWPDTQYF. In DNA, the CDR3 is TGTGCCAGCAGCGTAGGAACTGGACTAGACTGGCCAGATACGCAGTATTTT.

The chain recombines TRBV6-5 with TRBJ1-1, with D unresolved. CDR3 length: 12 residues. Germline values: CDR1 MNHEY, CDR2 SVGAGI. V lost 6 bases, J lost 5 bases, and 10 bases lay in between. Written as DNA, the CDR3 is TGTGCCAGCAGGGGAGGGTGGACTGAAGCTTTCTTT. It yields the protein CASRGGWTEAFF.

This chain uses TRBV20-1 with TRBJ1-3; 7 bases match TRBD1. The CDR3 totals 13 residues. From germline, CDR1 is DFQATT and CDR2 SNEGSKA (reference sequence). After removal of 3 bases from V and 9 bases from J, the junction contained 8 bases not matched to a gene. CDR3 residues: CSASGEGARTIYF. The DNA of the CDR3 is TGCAGTGCTAGTGGTGAGGGGGCCCGCACCATATATTTT.

The V call is TRBV14, the J call TRBJ1-6; D is unclear. The CDR3 is 14 residues long. V was shortened by 4 bases and J by 7 bases, with 11 bases between the two germline ends. Germline values: CDR1 SGHDN, CDR2 FVKESK. The CDR3 loop reads CASSRGIWNSPLHF. For the CDR3, the DNA is TGTGCCAGCAGCCGAGGGATCTGGAATTCACCCCTCCACTTT. The full variable domain, completed using reference TRBV14 and TRBJ1-6, is EAGVTQFPSHSVIEKGQTVTLRCDPISGHDNLYWYRRVMGKEIKFLLHFVKESKQDESGMPNNRFLAERTGGTYSTLKVQPAELEDSGVYFCASSRGIWNSPLHFGNGTRLTVT.